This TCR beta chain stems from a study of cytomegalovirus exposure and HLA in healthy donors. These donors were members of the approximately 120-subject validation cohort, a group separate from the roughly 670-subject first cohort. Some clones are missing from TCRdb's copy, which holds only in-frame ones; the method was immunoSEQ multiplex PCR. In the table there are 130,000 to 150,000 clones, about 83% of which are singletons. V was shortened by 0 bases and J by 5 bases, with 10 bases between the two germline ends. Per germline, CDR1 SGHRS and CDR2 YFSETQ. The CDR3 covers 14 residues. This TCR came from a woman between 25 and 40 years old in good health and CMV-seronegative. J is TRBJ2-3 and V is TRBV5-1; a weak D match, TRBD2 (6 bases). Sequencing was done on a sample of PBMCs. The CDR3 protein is CASSLAAGIDTQYF. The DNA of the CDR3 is TGCGCCAGCAGCTTGGCGGCGGGGATAGATACGCAGTATTTT.